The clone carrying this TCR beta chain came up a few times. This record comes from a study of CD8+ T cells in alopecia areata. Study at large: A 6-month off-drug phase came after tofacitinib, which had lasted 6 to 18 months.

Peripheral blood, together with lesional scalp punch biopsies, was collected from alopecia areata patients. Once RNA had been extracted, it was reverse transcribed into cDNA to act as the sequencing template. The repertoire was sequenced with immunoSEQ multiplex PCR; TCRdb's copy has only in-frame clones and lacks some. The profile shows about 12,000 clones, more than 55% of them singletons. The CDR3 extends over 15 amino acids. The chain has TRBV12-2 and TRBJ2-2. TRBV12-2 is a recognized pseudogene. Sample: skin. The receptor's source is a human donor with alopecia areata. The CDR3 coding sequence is TGTGCAAGTCGCTTAGGTCGACCAAACACCGGGGAGCTGTTTTTT. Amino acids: CASRLGRPNTGELFF.